This TCR beta chain was sequenced in a study of T cell repertoires in cytomegalovirus infection. Study-wide context: Through public TCR beta signatures, both CMV infection and matching HLA type were indicated. Study observations and caveats: Summed public TCR beta family frequency identified CMV carriers bearing the relevant HLA. Dominating the ex vivo response were HLA-C-restricted CMV-specific TCR beta clonotypes.

This clonotype was seen many times. Its specificity is unknown. V shed 2 bases and J shed 3 bases, with 13 bases lying between them. The CDR3 consists of 15 residues. Per the germline V gene, CDR1 is SGHTA and CDR2 is FQGNSA. TCRdb recomputed calls from the reads with MiXCR, one row per CDR3 protein. The table shows 100,000 to 150,000 distinct CDR3 sequences, with 20% to 30% occurring only once. Sample: PBMCs, sequenced either directly or after in vitro stimulation (not recorded which). This sequence joins TRBV7-2 and TRBJ1-1; no firm D call. The source of this sequence is a human donor in good health (CMV status not recorded). Some clones in this sample may be carry-over from other donors' samples. This chain's CDR3 is CASSLTGNGDTEAFF. In nucleotides, the CDR3 is TGTGCCAGCAGCTTAACGGGGAACGGGGACACTGAAGCTTTCTTT.